This T cell receptor (beta chain) was sequenced in a study of T cell repertoires and HLA-DP antigens. The length of the CDR3 is 15 residues. V trimming: 3 bases; J trimming: 4 bases; junction bases outside the gene matches: 5. Germline V lookup: CDR1 SGDLS, CDR2 YYNGEE. Assay: immunoSEQ multiplex PCR; the TCRdb copy retains only in-frame clones and omits some. The sample has about 110,000 clones; about 91% are singletons. Comments on this clone: Its cognate antigen is unknown.

The sample comprised CD4+ T cells from PBMCs. The V and J genes are TRBV9 and TRBJ2-1; the match to TRBD2 covers 9 bases. The receptor was derived from a woman between 18 and 30 years old in good health and CMV-seronegative. CDR3 coding DNA: TGTGCCAGCAGCGCAGGGACTAGCCGTTACAATGAGCAGTTCTTC. Protein: CASSAGTSRYNEQFF.